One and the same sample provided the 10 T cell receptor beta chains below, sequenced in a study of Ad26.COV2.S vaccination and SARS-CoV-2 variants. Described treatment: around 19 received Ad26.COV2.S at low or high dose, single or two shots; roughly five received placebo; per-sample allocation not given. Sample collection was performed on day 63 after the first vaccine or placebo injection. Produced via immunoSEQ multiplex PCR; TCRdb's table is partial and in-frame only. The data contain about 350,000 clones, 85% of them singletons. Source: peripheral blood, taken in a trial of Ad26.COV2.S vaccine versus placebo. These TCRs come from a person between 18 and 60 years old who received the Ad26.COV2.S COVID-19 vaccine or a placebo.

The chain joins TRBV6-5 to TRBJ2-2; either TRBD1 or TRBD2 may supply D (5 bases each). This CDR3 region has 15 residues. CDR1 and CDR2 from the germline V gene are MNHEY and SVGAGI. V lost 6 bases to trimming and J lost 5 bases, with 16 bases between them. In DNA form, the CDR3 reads TGTGCCAGCAGCTACGGGGACCTCAGGACCGGGGAGCTGTTTTTT. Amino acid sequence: CASSYGDLRTGELFF.

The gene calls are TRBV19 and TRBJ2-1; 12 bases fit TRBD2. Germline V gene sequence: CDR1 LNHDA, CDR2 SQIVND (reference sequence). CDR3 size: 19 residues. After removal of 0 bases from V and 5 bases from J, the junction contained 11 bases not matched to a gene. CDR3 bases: TGTGCCAGTAGTATAGATCGGACTAGCGGGAATGTTCGGCACAATGAGCAGTTCTTC. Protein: CASSIDRTSGNVRHNEQFF.

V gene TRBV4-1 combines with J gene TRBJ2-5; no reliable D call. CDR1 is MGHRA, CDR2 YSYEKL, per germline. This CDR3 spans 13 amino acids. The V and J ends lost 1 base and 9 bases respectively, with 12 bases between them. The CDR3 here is CASSQGLLLAQYF. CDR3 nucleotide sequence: TGCGCCAGCAGCCAAGGACTGCTCCTGGCCCAGTACTTC.

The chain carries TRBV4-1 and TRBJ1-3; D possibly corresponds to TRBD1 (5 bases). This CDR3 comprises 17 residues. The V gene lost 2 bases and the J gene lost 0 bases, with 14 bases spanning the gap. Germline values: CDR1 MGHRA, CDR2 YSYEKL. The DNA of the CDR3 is TGCGCCAGCAGCCAAACTTCGGACACTTACTCTGGAAACACCATATATTTT. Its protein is CASSQTSDTYSGNTIYF.

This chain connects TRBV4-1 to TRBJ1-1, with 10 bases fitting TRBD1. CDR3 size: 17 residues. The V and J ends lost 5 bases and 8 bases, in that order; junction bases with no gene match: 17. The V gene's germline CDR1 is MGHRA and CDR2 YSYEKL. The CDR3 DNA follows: TGCGCCAGCAGCAGAGCACCTTCGGGACAGGGGAGACCCGAAGCTTTCTTT. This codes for CASSRAPSGQGRPEAFF.

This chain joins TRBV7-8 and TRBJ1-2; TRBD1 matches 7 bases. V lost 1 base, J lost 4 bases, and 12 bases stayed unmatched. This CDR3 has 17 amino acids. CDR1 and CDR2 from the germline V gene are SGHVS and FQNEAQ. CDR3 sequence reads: CASSLDLSTGLFYGYTF. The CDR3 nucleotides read TGTGCCAGCAGCTTAGACCTGTCGACAGGGTTATTCTATGGCTACACCTTC.

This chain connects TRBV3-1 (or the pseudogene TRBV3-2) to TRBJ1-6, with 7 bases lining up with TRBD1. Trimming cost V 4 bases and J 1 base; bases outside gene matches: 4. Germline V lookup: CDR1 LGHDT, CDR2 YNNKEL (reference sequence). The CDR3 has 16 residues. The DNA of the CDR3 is TGTGCCAGCAGCCGGACAGGTGATTCCTATAATTCACCCCTCCACTTT. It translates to CASSRTGDSYNSPLHF.

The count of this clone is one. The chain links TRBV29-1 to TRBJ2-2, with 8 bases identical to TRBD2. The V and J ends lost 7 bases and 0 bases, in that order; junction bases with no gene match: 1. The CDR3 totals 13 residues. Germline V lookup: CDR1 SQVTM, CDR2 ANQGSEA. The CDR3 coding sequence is TGCAGCGCGGGACTAGCGAACACCGGGGAGCTGTTTTTT. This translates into CSAGLANTGELFF.

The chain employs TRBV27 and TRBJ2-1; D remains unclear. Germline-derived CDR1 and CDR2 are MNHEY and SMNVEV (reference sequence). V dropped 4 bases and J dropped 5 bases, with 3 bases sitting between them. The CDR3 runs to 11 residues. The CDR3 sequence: CASSSHNEQFF. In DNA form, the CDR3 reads TGTGCCAGCAGTTCCCACAATGAGCAGTTCTTC.

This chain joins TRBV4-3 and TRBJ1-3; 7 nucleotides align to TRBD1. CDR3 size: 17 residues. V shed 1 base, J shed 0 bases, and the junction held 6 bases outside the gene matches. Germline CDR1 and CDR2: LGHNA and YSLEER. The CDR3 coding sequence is TGCGCCAGCAGCCAAGGGGACAGCCTATCCTCTGGAAACACCATATATTTT. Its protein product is CASSQGDSLSSGNTIYF.